This T cell receptor beta chain was documented in a study of blood T cell repertoires in COVID-19. Study-level background: Whether acute or convalescent, the COVID-19 samples came from the United States, Italy and Spain. Sources were T cells, B-cell-depleted T cells, or PBMCs; the material itself was cDNA or gDNA.

Followed longitudinally, the Seattle patients had been enrolled during active infection. CDR1 is GTSNPN, CDR2 SVGIG, per germline (reference sequence). V was pared by 3 bases and J by 0 bases, with 17 bases between. The CDR3 is made up of 16 amino acids. Per the authors' pipeline: From reference gene primer amplification, estimates of nucleated cell counts were derived. The protocol was immunoSEQ multiplex PCR, while the TCRdb copy is restricted to in-frame clones and leaves out a portion. The V and J calls and clone size are taken from that table; D and trimming were inferred from the DNA. The sample holds around 110,000 clones, over 65% seen once.

The sequence derives from a man older than 75 with COVID-19, enrolled during active disease. Source material: peripheral blood. The rearrangement links TRBV30 to TRBJ1-2; D is unclear. DNA for the CDR3: TGTGCCTGGAGGGAGACTAAGGGTAGTTCTAACTATGGCTACACCTTC. Translation: CAWRETKGSSNYGYTF.